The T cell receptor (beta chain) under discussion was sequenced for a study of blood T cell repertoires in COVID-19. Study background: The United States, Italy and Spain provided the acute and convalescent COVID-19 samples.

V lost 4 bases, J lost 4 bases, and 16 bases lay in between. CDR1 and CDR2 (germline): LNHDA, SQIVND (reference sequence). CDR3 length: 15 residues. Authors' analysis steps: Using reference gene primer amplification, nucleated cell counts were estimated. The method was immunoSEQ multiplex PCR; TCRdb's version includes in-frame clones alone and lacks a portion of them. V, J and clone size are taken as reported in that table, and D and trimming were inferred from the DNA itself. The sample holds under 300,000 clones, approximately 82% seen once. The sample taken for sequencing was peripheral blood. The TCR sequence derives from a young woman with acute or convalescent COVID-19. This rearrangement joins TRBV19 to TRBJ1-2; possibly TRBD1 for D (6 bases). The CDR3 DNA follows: TGTGCCAGTAGTACGAACAGGGTCCCCCCCTATGGCTACACCTTC. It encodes CASSTNRVPPYGYTF.